The 29 T cell receptor beta chains below all came from one sample that was sequenced in a study of graft-versus-host responses after intestinal transplantation. Their antigens remain unidentified. The table came from immunoSEQ multiplex PCR; TCRdb's copy has only in-frame clones and leaves some out. The repertoire consists of fewer than 150,000 clones, with around 90% occurring once and the leading ten covering roughly 0.17%. The input for sequencing was unstimulated CD4+ T cells sorted from spleen or lymph node cells, taken before intestinal transplant. All receptors derive from a human donor who received an intestinal transplant.

The chain combines TRBV29-1 with TRBJ2-3, with TRBD2 matching over 9 bases. CDR1 is SQVTM, CDR2 ANQGSEA, per germline. J lost 3 bases, V lost 6 bases, and 13 bases had no gene match. There are 16 residues in the CDR3. CDR3 coding DNA: TGCAGCGTCTCCCCTTCGACTAGCGGCCGTACAGATACGCAGTATTTT. Encoded protein: CSVSPSTSGRTDTQYF.

This chain links TRBV4-2 with TRBJ1-3; D is perhaps TRBD1 (5 bases). Germline values: CDR1 LGHNA, CDR2 YNFKEQ. V gave up 1 base and J gave up 8 bases, with 12 bases separating them. The CDR3 spans 14 residues. DNA of the CDR3: TGTGCCAGCAGCCAAGGGACCGCGGGGGACACCATATATTTT. This codes for CASSQGTAGDTIYF.

The V gene is TRBV5-1, the J gene TRBJ2-7; 8 nucleotides align to TRBD2. The CDR3 runs 15 residues. Germline values: CDR1 SGHRS, CDR2 YFSETQ. V was clipped by 0 bases and J by 4 bases; unmatched bases: 6. The CDR3 coding sequence is TGCGCCAGCAGCTTGGTTCGGGGGGGCATGTACGAGCAGTACTTC. Its translation: CASSLVRGGMYEQYF.

A single count supports this clone. The V call is TRBV10-3, the J call TRBJ2-7; possible D gene TRBD1, 5 bases. Trimming stripped 0 bases from V and 3 bases from J, with 15 bases between. The CDR3 has 16 amino acids. Germline V gives CDR1 ENHRY, CDR2 SYGVKD. In nucleotides, the CDR3 is TGTGCCATCAGTGAGTCGAAGGCCAGGGCGAACTACGAGCAGTACTTC. This sequence encodes CAISESKARANYEQYF.

The chain is built from TRBV4-1 and TRBJ2-7; 9 bases are a match to TRBD2. The CDR3 spans 17 residues. Germline V gene data show CDR1 as MGHRA and CDR2 as YSYEKL. V trimming: 0 bases; J trimming: 5 bases; junction bases outside the gene matches: 11. The CDR3 loop reads CASSQDNWLAGQNEQYF. The CDR3 bases are TGCGCCAGCAGCCAAGACAATTGGCTAGCGGGGCAGAACGAGCAGTACTTC.

The chain combines TRBV6-5 with TRBJ1-2, with 7 bases identical to TRBD1. The V and J ends lost 5 bases and 8 bases, in that order; junction bases with no gene match: 11. This CDR3 is built from 14 residues. CDR1 and CDR2 from the germline V gene are MNHEY and SVGAGI. The CDR3 loop reads CASSPNLQGFGYTF. CDR3 in DNA: TGTGCCAGCAGTCCGAACCTACAGGGGTTCGGCTACACCTTC.

The rearrangement uses TRBV2 and TRBJ2-5; either TRBD1 or TRBD2 may supply D (5 bases each). Per germline, CDR1 SNHLY and CDR2 FYNNEI. V was clipped by 1 base and J by 5 bases, with 11 bases between them. This CDR3 has 14 amino acids. DNA of the CDR3: TGTGCCAGCAGTGAAGTCCAGGGCGGGGAGACCCAGTACTTC. Its translation is CASSEVQGGETQYF.

CDR3 nucleotide sequence: TGTGCCAGTACCCCGGGGAGGCTACCCAATCAGCCCCAGCATTTT. Amino acids: CASTPGRLPNQPQHF. The genes are TRBV19 and TRBJ1-5; D ambiguous. Germline-derived CDR1 and CDR2 are LNHDA and SQIVND (reference sequence). The length of the CDR3 is 15 residues. V dropped 7 bases and J dropped 3 bases, with 16 bases sitting between them.

The chain combines TRBV9 with TRBJ1-1; the D gene is possibly TRBD1 (6 bases). V lost 0 bases and J lost 8, with 14 bases in between. This CDR3 has 14 residues. Germline CDR1 is SGDLS and CDR2 is YYNGEE. The CDR3 sequence: CASSVGGAAREAFF. CDR3 nucleotides: TGTGCCAGCAGCGTAGGGGGGGCAGCGAGGGAAGCTTTCTTT.

The chain has TRBV7-8 and TRBJ2-1; maybe TRBD1 (7 bases). CDR1 is SGHVS and CDR2 is FQNEAQ in the germline V gene. CDR3 length: 15 residues. Trimming left V 2 bases short and J 7 bases short, with 15 bases between. DNA of the CDR3: TGTGCCAGCAGCTTATTTCAGGGGGGAGTGAATGAGCAGTTCTTC. Translation gives CASSLFQGGVNEQFF.

V usage is TRBV5-5 and J usage is TRBJ2-7; the D gene could be TRBD1 or TRBD2 (5 bases each). Deletions cut 0 bases from V and 7 bases from J, with 11 bases between. The germline CDR1 and CDR2 sequences are SGHKS and YYEKEE (reference sequence). The CDR3 length is 13 residues. CDR3 nucleotide sequence: TGTGCCAGCAGCTTGGGGGGGTCGGGGGAGCAGTACTTC. Protein sequence: CASSLGGSGEQYF.

The rearrangement links TRBV19 to TRBJ1-5, with a possible D match to TRBD1 (6 bases). The CDR3 is 17 amino acids. Trimming pared 2 bases from V and 0 bases from J, leaving 14 bases between. Germline CDR1 LNHDA, CDR2 SQIVND (reference sequence). The CDR3 DNA is TGTGCCAGTAGTATACTACCCCGACAGGTTAGCAATCAGCCCCAGCATTTT. The encoded protein is CASSILPRQVSNQPQHF. The full variable domain, with the rest looked up from reference TRBV19 and TRBJ1-5, is DGGITQSPKYLFRKEGQNVTLSCEQNLNHDAMYWYRQDPGQGLRLIYYSQIVNDFQKGDIAEGYSVSREKKESFPLTVTSAQKNPTAFYLCASSILPRQVSNQPQHFGDGTRLSIL.

Comments on this clone: Relative to the germline gene, one junction end is altered; a read error may explain this. The chain carries TRBV7-3 and TRBJ2-6, with D maybe TRBD2 (5 bases). Germline lookup yields CDR1 SGHTA and CDR2 FQGTGA. The CDR3 consists of 13 residues. The CDR3 sequence: CATSGSGANVLTF. The CDR3 DNA is TGTGCCACCAGCGGCTCTGGGGCCAACGTCCTGACTTTC.

The chain uses TRBV28 and TRBJ1-1, with D possibly TRBD1 on 5 matching bases. V was clipped by 5 bases and J by 7 bases, with 20 bases between them. This CDR3 is 15 amino acids long. The germline gives CDR1 MDHEN, CDR2 SYDVKM. Here the CDR3 DNA reads TGTGCCAGCAGTGAATCGTTAGGAGGACACTATGAAGCTTTCTTT. Its protein product is CASSESLGGHYEAFF.

The CDR3 region is CASSGTGGAGYGYTF. In DNA form, the CDR3 reads TGTGCCAGCAGCGGTACAGGGGGTGCGGGCTATGGCTACACCTTC. J is TRBJ1-2 and V is TRBV11-2, with 8 positions matching TRBD1. This CDR3 spans 15 amino acids. The germline gives CDR1 SGHAT, CDR2 FQNNGV. The trim removed 5 bases at V and 4 bases at J, leaving 9 bases unmatched.

This chain joins TRBV5-4 and TRBJ2-7; 8 nucleotides align to TRBD1. The CDR3 runs to 15 residues. Germline CDR1 is SGHNT and CDR2 is YYREEE (reference sequence). The trim removed 0 bases at V and 2 bases at J, leaving 4 bases unmatched. The CDR3: CASSLGTGRTYEQYF. DNA for the CDR3: TGTGCCAGCAGCTTGGGGACAGGGCGGACCTACGAGCAGTACTTC.

In this sample, this clone turned up once. DNA of the CDR3: TGTGCCAGCAGCTTCGGGACTAGGGATACGCAGTATTTT. This gives the protein CASSFGTRDTQYF. The gene calls are TRBV11-2 and TRBJ2-3; 8 bases agree with TRBD2. The CDR3 runs to 13 residues. The trim removed 3 bases at V and 6 bases at J, leaving 2 bases unmatched. Germline V CDR1 and CDR2: SGHAT, FQNNGV.

The CDR3 here is CASSFGQGASYEQYF. The CDR3 region has the DNA TGTGCCAGCAGCTTTGGACAGGGGGCCTCCTACGAGCAGTACTTC. The V gene is TRBV7-9, the J gene TRBJ2-7, with 11 nucleotides matching TRBD1. The V segment lost 3 bases and the J segment 0 bases; nucleotides outside the gene matches: 1. CDR3 length: 15 residues. Germline assignment: CDR1 SEHNR and CDR2 FQNEAQ (reference sequence).

This chain connects TRBV10-1 to TRBJ2-3; D may be TRBD2 (7 bases). The CDR3 is 16 residues long. Trimming cost V 0 bases and J 4 bases, with 14 bases left between them. Germline CDR1 reads WNHNN; CDR2 reads SYGVQD (reference sequence). The CDR3 is CASSESMGGGPDTQYF. In DNA form, the CDR3 reads TGCGCCAGCAGTGAGTCTATGGGGGGGGGCCCAGATACGCAGTATTTT.

The chain employs TRBV6-1 and TRBJ2-5; tentative D call: TRBD1 (6 bases). The germline CDR1 and CDR2 sequences are MNHNS and SASEGT. V dropped 5 bases and J dropped 3 bases, with 7 bases sitting between them. The length of the CDR3 is 12 residues. The CDR3 loop reads CASSHREETQYF. The DNA for the CDR3 is TGTGCCAGCAGTCACAGGGAAGAGACCCAGTACTTC.

CDR3 in amino acids: CASSPLAGTNTEAFF. The DNA of the CDR3 is TGTGCCAGCTCACCGTTAGCGGGAACGAACACTGAAGCTTTCTTT. V is TRBV18 and J is TRBJ1-1; D gene uncertain. V lost 3 bases and J 1 base, leaving 12 bases between the germline ends. Germline V lookup: CDR1 KGHSH, CDR2 LQKENI. This CDR3 spans 15 amino acids.

V gene TRBV4-1 combines with J gene TRBJ2-1; 10 bases agree with TRBD2. The CDR3 sequence is 16 residues long. The J segment lost 6 bases and the V segment lost 2 bases, leaving 7 bases of the junction unmatched. CDR1 is MGHRA, CDR2 YSYEKL, per germline. The CDR3 coding sequence is TGCGCCAGCAGCCAAAATCTAGCGGGGGCTTTCAATGAGCAGTTCTTC. It specifies CASSQNLAGAFNEQFF.

The chain couples TRBV6-1 to TRBJ2-7; tentative D call: TRBD1 (5 bases). Per the germline V gene, CDR1 is MNHNS and CDR2 is SASEGT. The CDR3 is 12 residues long. V dropped 7 bases and J dropped 2 bases, with 9 bases sitting between them. Here the CDR3 reads CASIGVAYEQYF. CDR3 in DNA: TGTGCCAGCATAGGGGTTGCCTACGAGCAGTACTTC.

The rearrangement links TRBV15 to TRBJ2-2, with 7 bases matching TRBD1. This CDR3 has 13 residues. V lost 1 base and J lost 13; bases outside the gene matches: 6. Germline CDR1 reads LNHNV; CDR2 reads YYDKDF (reference sequence). CDR3 sequence: CATSRGTGRGLFF. The CDR3 nucleotides are TGTGCCACCAGCAGAGGGACAGGTCGGGGGCTGTTTTTT. The whole variable domain, remainder taken from reference TRBV15 and TRBJ2-2, is DAMVIQNPRYQVTQFGKPVTLSCSQTLNHNVMYWYQQKSSQAPKLLFHYYDKDFNNEADTPDNFQSRRPNTSFCFLDIRSPGLGDTAMYLCATSRGTGRGLFFGEGSRLTVL.

The rearrangement links TRBV11-3 to TRBJ2-7, with D perhaps matching TRBD1 (6 bases). The V gene lost 5 bases and the J gene lost 3 bases, with 11 bases spanning the gap. This CDR3 region has 13 residues. From germline, CDR1 is SGHNT and CDR2 YENEEA. The CDR3 sequence: CASSPGVVYEQYF. The CDR3 region has the DNA TGTGCCAGCAGCCCAGGGGTGGTCTACGAGCAGTACTTC.

The chain has TRBV10-3 and TRBJ2-1; 11 nucleotides align to TRBD2. There are 16 residues in the CDR3. Germline CDR1 ENHRY, CDR2 SYGVKD. V gave up 6 bases and J gave up 5 bases; unmatched junction bases: 9. The CDR3 DNA reads TGTGCCATCAGCCCAGCTAGCGGGGGGATGAACAATGAGCAGTTCTTC. Residues: CAISPASGGMNNEQFF.

This clone occurred once. The chain recombines TRBV5-1 with TRBJ1-1, with TRBD1 identical over 8 bases. Trimming at V came to 7 bases and at J to 1 base, leaving 12 bases not matched to a gene. This CDR3 contains 16 residues. Germline assignment: CDR1 SGHRS and CDR2 YFSETQ. CDR3 DNA sequence: TGCGCCAGCGGCGCAATCGGACAGGGCTCGAACACTGAAGCTTTCTTT. This gives the protein CASGAIGQGSNTEAFF.

The count of this clone is one. The chain joins TRBV18 to TRBJ2-1; D gene ambiguous. Germline V gene data show CDR1 as KGHSH and CDR2 as LQKENI. CDR3 length: 14 amino acids. The ends were cut back, 8 bases at V and 1 base at J, with 12 bases in the middle. The CDR3 DNA reads as TGTGCCAGCGGACGTCTCCCTTCCTACAATGAGCAGTTCTTC. Protein sequence: CASGRLPSYNEQFF.

This chain connects TRBV5-5 to TRBJ2-1; D may be TRBD1 (5 bases). Per the germline V gene, CDR1 is SGHKS and CDR2 is YYEKEE (reference sequence). V was trimmed by 2 bases and J by 6 bases, leaving 6 bases between them. CDR3 size: 12 residues. CDR3 in DNA: TGTGCCAGCAGCTTTAGGGGCAATGAGCAGTTCTTC. This sequence encodes CASSFRGNEQFF.